This entry concerns a single T cell receptor beta chain. The antigen is undetermined. The data are from a study of cytomegalovirus exposure and HLA in healthy donors. Broader study findings: In a later analysis, TCR association rates varied by HLA locus: DRB1 most, HLA-C fewest. In a later analysis, TCR beta V- and J-gene trimming was associated with a missense DCLRE1C variant. A later analysis found that most CMV-associated TCR beta chains appeared HLA-restricted.

The PCR was carried out with 60 Vbeta primers and 13 Jbeta primers. Here immunoSEQ multiplex PCR was the method, and the copy in TCRdb shows in-frame clones only, minus some. The sample gives approximately 150,000 clones, around 79% of which show up once; around 7% is in the top ten. The CDR3 contains 12 residues. Germline assignment: CDR1 SEHNR and CDR2 FQNEAQ (reference sequence). The V and J ends lost 5 bases and 7 bases, in that order; junction bases with no gene match: 1. The J gene is TRBJ2-1, the V gene TRBV7-9; 8 bases line up with TRBD2. The clonotype originates from a male donor in good health and CMV-seropositive. The specimen sequenced was PBMCs. The CDR3 spells CASSRGGNEQFF. The CDR3, as DNA: TGTGCCAGCAGCCGCGGGGGGAATGAGCAGTTCTTC.